This T cell receptor (beta chain) was obtained from a study of cytomegalovirus exposure and HLA in healthy donors. Study-level points and caveats: Immune exposure information comprised only CMV serostatus. An observed cluster of highly shared sequence variants was recorded as a likely sequencing artifact.

Comment on this clone: Its antigen is not known.

13 Jbeta primers and 60 Vbeta primers were used for the PCR. TCRdb's copy holds only in-frame clones and misses some; the assay was immunoSEQ multiplex PCR. Of roughly 150,000 clones in the sample, less than 85% were seen once. Germline-derived CDR1 and CDR2 are GTSNPN and SVGIG (reference sequence). Trimming stripped 4 bases from V and 0 bases from J, with 13 bases between. CDR3 length equals 14 residues. This sequence joins TRBV30 and TRBJ2-7, with D maybe TRBD1 (6 bases). Material: PBMCs. The TCR originated in a woman aged 45-65 years in good health and CMV-seropositive. Written as DNA, the CDR3 is TGTGCCTGGAACCTACAGGGTAGCTCCTACGAGCAGTACTTC. This gives the protein CAWNLQGSSYEQYF.